There are many counts of the clone carrying this TCR beta chain. MiXCR was run by TCRdb on the RT-PCR reads, yielding one entry per CDR3 protein. Here the sample spans about 680,000 distinct CDR3 sequences, approximately 14% being singletons. The V and J ends lost 7 bases and 8 bases, in that order; junction bases with no gene match: 8. Germline lookup yields CDR1 ENHRY and CDR2 SYGVKD. CDR3 length: 13 residues. This receptor was taken from a female donor in good health, serving as a healthy control. Sample: memory CD4+ T cells from blood. The chain recombines TRBV10-3 with TRBJ2-1; 7 bases fit TRBD1. CDR3 bases: TGTGCCATCAAGGGGACAGCCTCAGATGAGCAGTTCTTC. This sequence encodes CAIKGTASDEQFF.